These 28 T cell receptor beta chains were sequenced from one sample in a study of CDR3 diversity in severe acne. TCRdb ran MiXCR on the PCR reads and lists one entry per CDR3 protein. Of some 84,000 distinct CDR3 sequences in the sample, around 49% were seen once. The material sequenced was blood. These receptors came from a male donor in good health, without acne.

The chain has TRBV20-1 and TRBJ2-7; tentatively, D is TRBD1 or TRBD2 (6 bases each). Trimming cost V 3 bases and J 3 bases, with 27 bases left between them. CDR1 DFQATT and CDR2 SNEGSKA come from the germline V gene (reference sequence). The CDR3 contains 18 residues. In DNA form, the CDR3 reads TGCAGTGCTAGTTGGTCTAGCGTGGACAGTGCGATCCTCTACGAGCAGTACTTC. This encodes CSASWSSVDSAILYEQYF.

This chain links TRBV10-3 with TRBJ2-1, with 9 nucleotides matching TRBD2. Germline CDR1 is ENHRY and CDR2 is SYGVKD. CDR3 size: 15 residues. V lost 1 base and J lost 7; bases outside the gene matches: 5. The CDR3 loop reads CAISEFAGGLNEQFF. In DNA form, the CDR3 reads TGTGCCATCAGTGAGTTCGCGGGAGGGCTGAATGAGCAGTTCTTC.

Notes on this clonotype: A read error may account for a junction end that differs from germline. The chain is built from TRBV20-1 and TRBJ2-6; 7 positions agree with TRBD1. Germline assignment: CDR1 DFQATT and CDR2 SNEGSKA (reference sequence). The CDR3 is 13 amino acids. CDR3 amino acids: CSAIGGQANTEAF. The CDR3 nucleotides read TGCAGTGCCATCGGCGGACAGGCGAACACTGAAGCTTTC.

The V gene is TRBV20-1, the J gene TRBJ2-1, with TRBD2 matching 8 bases. Germline lookup yields CDR1 DFQATT and CDR2 SNEGSKA (reference sequence). Trimming cost V 2 bases and J 4 bases; bases outside gene matches: 13. This CDR3 is built from 17 residues. DNA of the CDR3: TGCAGTGCTAGATTGGTAGCGGGGCCCCCTCGATACAATGAGCAGTTCTTC. This translates into CSARLVAGPPRYNEQFF.

This clonotype occurred a few times. The V and J genes are TRBV12-3 or TRBV12-4 and TRBJ2-2; weak D call: TRBD2 (7 bases). The CDR3 runs to 14 residues. V lost 6 bases to trimming and J lost 8 bases, with 16 bases between them. CDR3 in DNA: TGTGCCAGCAGCCAAGGGGGGGGGACAGGGGAGCTGTTTTTT. This translates into CASSQGGGTGELFF.

Here the CDR3 reads CASSLDAGELFF. Written as DNA, the CDR3 is TGTGCCAGCAGCTTAGATGCAGGGGAGCTGTTTTTT. V is TRBV7-2 and J is TRBJ2-2; D gene uncertain. V was pared by 1 base and J by 8 bases, with 5 bases between. Germline CDR1 SGHTA, CDR2 FQGNSA. This CDR3 region has 12 residues. Full variable domain (rest looked up from reference TRBV7-2 and TRBJ2-2): GAGVSQSPSNKVTEKGKDVELRCDPISGHTALYWYRQSLGQGLEFLIYFQGNSAPDKSGLPSDRFSAERTGGSVSTLTIQRTQQEDSAVYLCASSLDAGELFFGEGSRLTVL.

The chain recombines TRBV11-3 with TRBJ1-6; D gene ambiguous. Trimming took 4 bases from V and 8 from J, leaving 18 bases between them. Germline CDR1 is SGHNT and CDR2 is YENEEA. The CDR3 is 16 residues long. The CDR3 is CASSSRTSSPDSPLHF. The CDR3 DNA sequence: TGTGCCAGCAGCTCCCGGACCTCAAGTCCCGATTCACCCCTCCACTTT. The complete variable domain, with remaining parts taken from reference TRBV11-3 and TRBJ1-6, reads EAGVVQSPRYKIIEKKQPVAFWCNPISGHNTLYWYLQNLGQGPELLIRYENEEAVDDSQLPKDRFSAERLKGVDSTLKIQPAELGDSAVYLCASSSRTSSPDSPLHFGNGTRLTVT.

This clonotype came up a few times. This chain joins TRBV2 and TRBJ1-2; possible D gene TRBD1, 5 bases. Germline V gives CDR1 SNHLY, CDR2 FYNNEI. This CDR3 region has 11 residues. V shed 7 bases and J shed 12 bases, with 15 bases lying between them. CDR3 nucleotide sequence: TGTGCCAGCACCTACCCGGGGCTGCACACCTTC. This codes for CASTYPGLHTF. The full variable domain, with the rest looked up from reference TRBV2 and TRBJ1-2, is EPEVTQTPSHQVTQMGQEVILRCVPISNHLYFYWYRQILGQKVEFLVSFYNNEISEKSEIFDDQFSVERPDGSNFTLKIRSTKLEDSAMYFCASTYPGLHTFGSGTRLTVV.

The chain carries TRBV6-1 and TRBJ2-2, with 9 positions matching TRBD1. The trim removed 11 bases at V and 3 bases at J, leaving 7 bases unmatched. The CDR3 has 14 residues. CDR1 and CDR2 from the germline V gene are MNHNS and SASEGT. CDR3 in amino acids: CAGRRTGDTGELFF. The CDR3 nucleotides read TGTGCCGGACGAAGGACAGGGGACACCGGGGAGCTGTTTTTT.

This sequence joins TRBV20-1 and TRBJ2-1; the D is unclear. The CDR3 spans 14 residues. Germline CDR1 and CDR2: DFQATT and SNEGSKA (reference sequence). V was shortened by 6 bases and J by 6 bases, with 18 bases between the two germline ends. The CDR3: CSASTTTPVNEQFF. The CDR3 coding sequence is TGCAGTGCCAGCACCACGACCCCAGTCAATGAGCAGTTCTTC.

This clonotype appeared once. Written as DNA, the CDR3 is TGTGCCACCAGCAGCCCCTACAGGGGAGGTTACACCTTC. It specifies CATSSPYRGGYTF. The V gene is TRBV15, the J gene TRBJ1-2; TRBD1 agrees at 7 bases. Germline V CDR1 and CDR2: LNHNV, YYDKDF (reference sequence). Losses at the gene ends were 3 bases for V and 11 bases for J; bases not matched to a gene: 9. This CDR3 has 13 amino acids. The full variable domain, in which reference TRBV15 and TRBJ1-2 provide the parts outside the CDR3, is DAMVIQNPRYQVTQFGKPVTLSCSQTLNHNVMYWYQQKSSQAPKLLFHYYDKDFNNEADTPDNFQSRRPNTSFCFLDIRSPGLGDTAMYLCATSSPYRGGYTFGSGTRLTVV.

This clonotype was observed a handful of times. V and J are TRBV29-1 and TRBJ2-7; D call uncertain. Germline V gene lookup returns CDR1 SQVTM and CDR2 ANQGSEA. The CDR3 covers 13 residues. The V gene lost 7 bases and the J gene lost 2 bases, with 15 bases spanning the gap. CDR3 residues: CSGIGRPAYEQYF. CDR3 coding DNA: TGCAGCGGGATAGGACGACCGGCCTACGAGCAGTACTTC.

The chain employs TRBV5-5 and TRBJ1-1; D may be TRBD1 (6 bases). Germline CDR1 SGHKS, CDR2 YYEKEE (reference sequence). V was cut by 5 bases and J by 11 bases, with 16 bases left in between. This CDR3 has 12 amino acids. CDR3: CASSKVQGEAFF. The CDR3 DNA follows: TGTGCCAGCAGTAAGGTACAGGGCGAGGCTTTCTTT.

Concerning this clonotype itself: This CDR3 is missing its conserved last phenylalanine or tryptophan, likely due to a read error. No DNA is shown, since the ends of the CDR3 on it are uncertain; the CDR3 is the one TCRdb lists. This sequence joins TRBV20-1 and TRBJ2-3; the tabulated D call, TRBD2, remains unverified against the DNA. Germline V lookup: CDR1 DFQATT, CDR2 SNEGSKA (reference sequence). The CDR3 is 11 residues long, ends included. CDR3 residues: CSASSGVPSQV.

The CDR3 sequence: CSAPSGRGHYEQYF. CDR3 coding DNA: TGCAGTGCCCCTAGCGGGAGAGGGCACTACGAGCAGTACTTC. V usage is TRBV20-1 and J usage is TRBJ2-7; TRBD2 aligns across 10 bases. The CDR3 is 14 amino acids. Germline values: CDR1 DFQATT, CDR2 SNEGSKA (reference sequence). The V and J ends lost 6 bases and 3 bases, in that order; junction bases with no gene match: 8.

This clonotype was seen just once. The chain has TRBV7-9 and TRBJ2-5; 16 bases align to TRBD2. The CDR3 sequence is 20 residues long. Germline trimming cut 2 bases from V and 4 bases from J; bases unmatched to any gene: 13. Germline CDR1 and CDR2: SEHNR and FQNEAQ (reference sequence). CDR3 amino acids: CASSLSATGTSGGAGETQYF. DNA for the CDR3: TGTGCCAGCAGCTTATCGGCGACCGGGACTAGCGGGGGGGCCGGAGAGACCCAGTACTTC.

This chain connects TRBV7-6 to TRBJ2-7, with 11 nucleotides matching TRBD1. The CDR3 totals 15 residues. Germline CDR1 and CDR2: SGHVS and FNYEAQ. V gave up 5 bases and J gave up 6 bases; unmatched junction bases: 9. The CDR3 protein is CASSARPGQGGEQYF. CDR3 DNA sequence: TGTGCCAGCAGCGCCCGCCCGGGACAGGGGGGCGAGCAGTACTTC.

V is TRBV7-9 and J is TRBJ2-5, with 7 bases lining up with TRBD2. CDR1 and CDR2 (germline): SEHNR, FQNEAQ (reference sequence). V shed 0 bases and J 4 bases; nucleotides not matched to a gene: 5. The CDR3 is 15 amino acids. The CDR3 loop is CASSLAGGPRETQYF. The CDR3 bases are TGTGCCAGCAGCTTAGCGGGAGGGCCTAGAGAGACCCAGTACTTC.

The chain combines TRBV7-9 with TRBJ2-7; TRBD1 agrees at 9 bases. Germline trimming cut 5 bases from V and 3 bases from J; bases unmatched to any gene: 5. This CDR3 comprises 14 residues. Germline V gene sequence: CDR1 SEHNR, CDR2 FQNEAQ (reference sequence). The CDR3 here is CASSRDRVYYEQYF. The CDR3 bases are TGTGCCAGCAGCAGGGACAGGGTCTACTACGAGCAGTACTTC.

J is TRBJ2-2 and V is TRBV7-9, with D possibly TRBD1 on 6 matching bases. The ends were cut back, 0 bases at V and 6 bases at J, with 11 bases in the middle. The germline V gene has CDR1 SEHNR and CDR2 FQNEAQ (reference sequence). The CDR3 is made up of 15 amino acids. For the CDR3, the DNA is TGTGCCAGCAGCTTAGCCAGGGGTACCCCCGGGGAGCTGTTTTTT. This translates into CASSLARGTPGELFF.

The gene calls are TRBV29-1 and TRBJ1-1; D ambiguous. The CDR3 loop spans 15 amino acids. Per the germline V gene, CDR1 is SQVTM and CDR2 is ANQGSEA. The germline V and J ends were trimmed by 4 bases and 14 bases, with 29 bases remaining between them. In nucleotides, the CDR3 is TGCAGCGTTGCTAGTGCTGGGCGAGGGAACACTGAAACCTTCTTT. Encoded protein: CSVASAGRGNTETFF.

This clonotype has at least ten counts. This chain uses TRBV24-1 with TRBJ2-7; TRBD2 agrees at 14 bases. J lost 4 bases, V lost 5 bases, and 9 bases had no gene match. CDR1 and CDR2 (germline): KGHDR, SFDVKD. The CDR3 totals 17 residues. The CDR3 protein is CATSAVTSGRAKYEQYF. The CDR3 DNA follows: TGTGCCACCAGTGCCGTGACTAGCGGGAGGGCAAAGTACGAGCAGTACTTC.

The table lists this clonotype with many counts. A read error may produce the germline difference seen at one junction end. Here the CDR3 reads CAGSLELGQYF. In nucleotides, the CDR3 is TGTGCCGGCAGCTTAGAGCTAGGACAGTACTTC. The J gene is TRBJ2-5, the V gene TRBV7-9, with D unresolved. This CDR3 region has 11 residues. Germline-derived CDR1 and CDR2 are SEHNR and FQNEAQ (reference sequence).

The rearrangement joins TRBV24-1 to TRBJ1-4; 7 nucleotides agree with TRBD1. The V segment lost 4 bases and the J segment 7 bases; nucleotides outside the gene matches: 14. The germline V gene has CDR1 KGHDR and CDR2 SFDVKD. This CDR3 has 17 residues. The CDR3: CATSDPDRTGAGEKLFF. In nucleotides, the CDR3 is TGTGCCACCAGTGACCCCGACCGGACAGGCGCTGGTGAAAAACTGTTTTTT.

The chain recombines TRBV15 with TRBJ2-7, with TRBD1 matching 7 bases. V shed 1 base, J shed 5 bases, and the junction held 5 bases outside the gene matches. Germline CDR1 and CDR2: LNHNV and YYDKDF (reference sequence). The CDR3 length is 14 residues. The CDR3 DNA reads TGTGCCACCAGCAGAGTAGGGGGCAAAAACGAGCAGTACTTC. Translated: CATSRVGGKNEQYF.

This clonotype occurred many times. CDR3 coding DNA: TGTGCCAGCAGTCTCTCCGGGACTAGCGGGCCGAGCTCCTACGAGCAGTACTTC. The encoded protein is CASSLSGTSGPSSYEQYF. This chain uses TRBV27 with TRBJ2-7, with 12 bases identical to TRBD2. V was clipped by 5 bases and J by 0 bases; unmatched bases: 11. CDR3 length equals 18 residues. Germline values: CDR1 MNHEY, CDR2 SMNVEV (reference sequence).

This clonotype came up a few times. V usage is TRBV5-1 and J usage is TRBJ1-2; 8 bases line up with TRBD1. Germline trimming cut 4 bases from V and 8 bases from J; bases unmatched to any gene: 10. This CDR3 has 14 amino acids. CDR1 and CDR2 (germline): SGHRS, YFSETQ. The CDR3 loop is CASSGGQGGGGYTF. The CDR3 nucleotides are TGCGCCAGCAGCGGCGGACAGGGAGGAGGCGGCTACACCTTC.

This CDR3 reads CASSTDGYTEAFF. The CDR3 DNA sequence: TGTGCCAGCAGCACGGACGGTTACACTGAAGCTTTCTTT. J is TRBJ1-1 and V is TRBV6-5, with no clear D. The V end lost 6 bases, the J end lost 3 bases, and 11 bases lay between the germline ends. The germline V gene encodes CDR1 MNHEY and CDR2 SVGAGI. The CDR3 is 13 residues long.